The 9 T cell receptor beta chains reported below all come from one sample, sequenced in a study of cytomegalovirus exposure and HLA in healthy donors. PCR was performed using 60 Vbeta and 13 Jbeta primers. Measured with immunoSEQ multiplex PCR; TCRdb has only the in-frame clones, and not every one. This repertoire shows 100,000 to 150,000 clones, approximately 83% found once; its top ten account for about 1.2%. Sample: PBMCs. Receptors were obtained from a girl under 10 years old in good health and CMV-seronegative.

V and J are TRBV9 and TRBJ2-2; 8 nucleotides agree with TRBD1. Germline values: CDR1 SGDLS, CDR2 YYNGEE. The junction had 15 bases not matched to a gene; V was cut back by 3 bases and J by 5 bases. The CDR3 spans 18 residues. CDR3 region: CASSAIPLDRAGTGELFF. Here the CDR3 DNA reads TGTGCCAGCAGCGCCATTCCCCTGGACAGGGCGGGGACCGGGGAGCTGTTTTTT.

J is TRBJ1-5 and V is TRBV6-5; tentative D call: TRBD1 (6 bases). The CDR3 has 14 amino acids. Germline V CDR1 and CDR2: MNHEY, SVGAGI. V was shortened by 2 bases and J by 7 bases, with 12 bases between the two germline ends. CDR3 in amino acids: CASSYLGAGQPQHF. The CDR3 DNA reads as TGTGCCAGCAGTTACCTGGGGGCCGGGCAGCCCCAGCATTTT.

The V call is TRBV4-2, the J call TRBJ2-3; D ambiguous. This CDR3 region has 15 residues. Germline lookup yields CDR1 LGHNA and CDR2 YNFKEQ. The V end lost 0 bases, the J end lost 4 bases, and 11 bases lay between the germline ends. Here the CDR3 reads CASSQEVELPDTQYF. CDR3 coding DNA: TGTGCCAGCAGCCAAGAAGTAGAACTCCCAGATACGCAGTATTTT.

This sequence joins TRBV6-5 and TRBJ2-7, with D possibly being TRBD1 (6 bases). The CDR3 runs to 13 residues. Germline V CDR1 and CDR2: MNHEY, SVGAGI. The V end was cut by 5 bases, the J end by 0 bases, with 8 bases between. CDR3 bases: TGTGCCAGCAGTAAGGACAGCTCCTACGAGCAGTACTTC. It yields the protein CASSKDSSYEQYF.

The chain has TRBV6-1 and TRBJ2-7; 9 bases agree with TRBD1. The V and J ends lost 2 bases and 4 bases, in that order; junction bases with no gene match: 6. CDR3 size: 15 residues. The germline V gene has CDR1 MNHNS and CDR2 SASEGT. The CDR3 loop reads CASSEIGQGRYEQYF. CDR3 DNA sequence: TGTGCCAGCAGTGAAATTGGACAGGGGAGGTACGAGCAGTACTTC.

The chain recombines TRBV9 with TRBJ1-1; TRBD1 aligns across 7 bases. V was pared by 4 bases and J by 5 bases, with 8 bases of the junction left unmatched. CDR3 length equals 14 residues. Per the germline V gene, CDR1 is SGDLS and CDR2 is YYNGEE. CDR3 residues: CASSPAGGVTEAFF. CDR3 nucleotides: TGTGCCAGCAGCCCGGCAGGGGGTGTGACTGAAGCTTTCTTT.

V gene TRBV5-1 combines with J gene TRBJ1-1, with D unresolved. Germline assignment: CDR1 SGHRS and CDR2 YFSETQ. The ends were cut back, 6 bases at V and 11 bases at J, with 17 bases in the middle. The CDR3 is 12 amino acids. The CDR3 bases are TGCGCCAGCACTATGGGGTCCGGGGATGCTTTCTTT. Residues: CASTMGSGDAFF.

V usage is TRBV6-1 and J usage is TRBJ2-5; D possibly corresponds to TRBD1 (6 bases). The J call may be mistaken, given a closer DNA end match to TRBJ2-7. CDR1 and CDR2 from the germline V gene are MNHNS and SASEGT. This CDR3 has 11 amino acids. The DNA for the CDR3 is TGTGCCAGCAGGGCAGGGGTCGAGCAGTACTTC. It encodes CASRAGVEQYF.

This clone was recorded a few times. V is TRBV30 and J is TRBJ1-2; no definite D call. The CDR3 is 13 amino acids. Germline V gene data show CDR1 as GTSNPN and CDR2 as SVGIG (reference sequence). Trimming cost V 0 bases and J 7 bases, with 12 bases left between them. Here the CDR3 reads CAWSVKPGSGYTF. The DNA for the CDR3 is TGTGCCTGGAGTGTAAAGCCCGGGAGTGGCTACACCTTC. The full variable domain, rest sourced from reference TRBV30 and TRBJ1-2, is SQTIHQWPATLVQPVGSPLSLECTVEGTSNPNLYWYRQAAGRGLQLLFYSVGIGQISSEVPQNLSASRPQDRQFILSSKKLLLSDSGFYLCAWSVKPGSGYTFGSGTRLTVV.